Included here is one T cell receptor beta chain sequence, with context. TCRdb's copy holds only in-frame clones and misses some; the assay was immunoSEQ multiplex PCR. The sample yields around 260,000 clones, around 90% seen once. These data belong to a study of blood T cell repertoires in COVID-19. Study-wide context: The samples span acute and convalescent COVID-19 from the United States, Italy and Spain.

This CDR3 has 15 amino acids. V was cut by 5 bases and J by 1 base, with 14 bases left in between. Germline V gives CDR1 LNHDA, CDR2 SQIVND (reference sequence). This chain links TRBV19 with TRBJ1-1; D ambiguous. Material for sequencing was peripheral blood. This sequence was found in a human donor in a cohort sampled during active COVID-19. As DNA, the CDR3 is TGTGCCAGTAGTTGGTCCCCCACGAGGAACACTGAAGCTTTCTTT. Amino acid sequence: CASSWSPTRNTEAFF.